These 18 T cell receptor beta chains were all obtained from the same sample, sequenced in a study of blood T cell repertoires in COVID-19 (dated by TCRdb to the early 2020s). Library preparation employed the immunoSEQ multiplex PCR assay. TCRdb holds this immuneACCESS table with in-frame rearrangements only. Some clones are missing; in checked studies, unresolved V genes explain under half, and the rest has no known cause. For this sample the table gives about 220,000 clones, of which 85% to 90% were detected only once. The ten largest clones add up to 3% to 4% of the sample. Sequencing was carried out using PBMCs or T cells enriched from blood (not recorded which). These receptors came from a woman aged 18-29 years in a cohort exposed to, infected with or recovered from COVID-19 (not recorded which).

V is TRBV2 and J is TRBJ1-1; the D is unclear. The germline V and J ends were trimmed by 1 base and 7 bases, with 7 bases remaining between them. The CDR3 covers 12 residues. Germline values: CDR1 SNHLY, CDR2 FYNNEI. For the CDR3, the DNA is TGTGCCAGCAGTGAAGACAGAAATGAAGCTTTCTTT. Its translation is CASSEDRNEAFF.

This clone was recorded once. This sequence joins TRBV15 and TRBJ2-7; D unclear. Trimming cost V 6 bases and J 3 bases, with 6 bases left between them. Germline CDR1 and CDR2: LNHNV and YYDKDF (reference sequence). The CDR3 is made up of 11 amino acids. The DNA for the CDR3 is TGTGCCACCAGTCACAGCTACGAGCAGTACTTC. It translates to CATSHSYEQYF.

This clone has a single count. The rearrangement joins TRBV10-2 to TRBJ2-2; D might be TRBD2 (5 bases). The CDR3 is 16 residues long. V was cut by 4 bases and J by 2 bases, with 14 bases left in between. Germline loops: CDR1 WSHSY, CDR2 SAAADI. Here the CDR3 reads CASSVLGLLNTGELFF. The CDR3 coding sequence is TGCGCCAGCAGTGTGCTTGGACTTCTAAACACCGGGGAGCTGTTTTTT.

The gene calls are TRBV19 and TRBJ1-4; D is unclear. The germline gives CDR1 LNHDA, CDR2 SQIVND (reference sequence). CDR3 length: 13 residues. V lost 4 bases and J lost 6, with 9 bases in between. The CDR3 loop reads CASSTSDHEKLFF. The CDR3 bases are TGTGCCAGTAGTACCTCAGATCATGAAAAACTGTTTTTT.

This clone has a handful of counts. This chain connects TRBV28 to TRBJ2-1; D is perhaps TRBD1 (6 bases). CDR1 is MDHEN, CDR2 SYDVKM, per germline. The CDR3 totals 14 residues. The V end lost 5 bases, the J end lost 1 base, and 9 bases lay between the germline ends. The CDR3 DNA reads TGTGCCAGCAGTCGAGGACAGTCCTACAATGAGCAGTTCTTC. It codes for CASSRGQSYNEQFF.

V gene TRBV2 combines with J gene TRBJ2-7; TRBD2 aligns across 10 bases. The CDR3 runs to 17 residues. Germline values: CDR1 SNHLY, CDR2 FYNNEI. V shed 7 bases, J shed 0 bases, and the junction held 12 bases outside the gene matches. The chain's CDR3 is CASTGVAGGLISYEQYF. In nucleotides, the CDR3 is TGTGCCAGCACGGGGGTAGCGGGGGGACTTATCTCCTACGAGCAGTACTTC.

This rearrangement joins TRBV3-1 (or the pseudogene TRBV3-2) to TRBJ1-2; TRBD1 might be the D (6 bases). Trimming removed 4 bases at V and 0 bases at J, with 9 bases between. Per the germline V gene, CDR1 is LGHDT and CDR2 is YNNKEL (reference sequence). This CDR3 has 14 residues. The chain's CDR3 is CASSLQGTNYGYTF. The CDR3 DNA reads TGTGCCAGCAGCCTTCAGGGGACTAACTATGGCTACACCTTC.

This sequence joins TRBV7-6 and TRBJ2-3; a weak D match, TRBD2 (7 bases). The V end was cut by 5 bases, the J end by 2 bases, with 20 bases between. This CDR3 spans 17 amino acids. Germline assignment: CDR1 SGHVS and CDR2 FNYEAQ. The CDR3 sequence is CASSPYESGGYTDTQYF. CDR3 nucleotides: TGTGCCAGCAGCCCTTATGAGTCGGGGGGCTACACAGATACGCAGTATTTT.

This chain uses TRBV5-1 with TRBJ1-4; 8 nucleotides line up with TRBD1. This CDR3 has 14 residues. The V and J ends lost 0 bases and 6 bases, in that order; junction bases with no gene match: 1. Germline V gene lookup returns CDR1 SGHRS and CDR2 YFSETQ. The CDR3 region is CASSLEQGDEKLFF. CDR3 DNA: TGCGCCAGCAGCTTGGAACAGGGGGATGAAAAACTGTTTTTT.

V is TRBV5-1 and J is TRBJ2-2; 8 nucleotides align to TRBD2. The CDR3 covers 16 residues. CDR1 and CDR2 from the germline V gene are SGHRS and YFSETQ. V shed 2 bases, J shed 2 bases, and the junction held 5 bases outside the gene matches. The CDR3 here is CASSLGLAKNTGELFF. DNA of the CDR3: TGCGCCAGCAGCTTAGGACTAGCTAAAAACACCGGGGAGCTGTTTTTT.

V gene TRBV6-1 combines with J gene TRBJ1-3; maybe TRBD1 (5 bases). The ends were cut back, 1 base at V and 4 bases at J, with 5 bases in the middle. This CDR3 is 13 amino acids long. Germline CDR1 is MNHNS and CDR2 is SASEGT. The CDR3 loop reads CASSEEGGNTIYF. In nucleotides, the CDR3 is TGTGCCAGCAGTGAAGAGGGGGGAAACACCATATATTTT.

The CDR3 nucleotides read TGCGCCAGCCAGGAGACAGCTGCAACTAATGAAAAACTGTTTTTT. Residues: CASQETAATNEKLFF. The rearrangement joins TRBV5-1 to TRBJ1-4; D perhaps matches TRBD1 (5 bases). In germline, CDR1 is SGHRS, CDR2 YFSETQ. Trimming cost V 7 bases and J 0 bases, with 13 bases left between them. The CDR3 is 15 residues long. Variable domain in full (rest from reference TRBV5-1 and TRBJ1-4): KAGVTQTPRYLIKTRGQQVTLSCSPISGHRSVSWYQQTPGQGLQFLFEYFSETQRNKGNFPGRFSGRQFSNSRSEMNVSTLELGDSALYLCASQETAATNEKLFFGSGTQLSVL.

The chain carries TRBV10-3 and TRBJ1-2; a possible D gene is TRBD1 (5 bases). The CDR3 consists of 14 residues. V lost 10 bases to trimming and J lost 0 bases, with 15 bases between them. The V gene's germline CDR1 is ENHRY and CDR2 SYGVKD. The CDR3 is CATQPGDSNYGYTF. CDR3 DNA sequence: TGTGCCACCCAACCGGGGGATTCTAACTATGGCTACACCTTC.

The CDR3 DNA reads TGCAGCGTTGAAATGGACAGTATAAATGAAAAACTGTTTTTT. Protein: CSVEMDSINEKLFF. The chain carries TRBV29-1 and TRBJ1-4; D may be TRBD1 (6 bases). Trimming left V 2 bases short and J 5 bases short, with 12 bases between. The germline V gene encodes CDR1 SQVTM and CDR2 ANQGSEA. This CDR3 is built from 14 residues.

The chain carries TRBV2 and TRBJ1-2; perhaps TRBD1 as D (6 bases). The CDR3 extends over 14 amino acids. V was shortened by 2 bases and J by 7 bases, with 14 bases between the two germline ends. Germline assignment: CDR1 SNHLY and CDR2 FYNNEI. For the CDR3, the DNA is TGTGCCAGCAGTGAATTTCAGCAGGGGCCTGGCTACACCTTC. Encoded protein: CASSEFQQGPGYTF.

V and J are TRBV27 and TRBJ1-2; 9 positions match TRBD1. With 8 bases clipped from V and 3 bases from J, the junction kept 4 bases outside the gene matches. CDR1 is MNHEY, CDR2 SMNVEV, per germline (reference sequence). The CDR3 is made up of 13 amino acids. The CDR3 DNA sequence: TGTGCCAGCGCACAGGGGGCGTACTATGGCTACACCTTC. Translating gives CASAQGAYYGYTF.

The chain has TRBV18 and TRBJ1-1, with D possibly matching TRBD1 (5 bases). Per the germline V gene, CDR1 is KGHSH and CDR2 is LQKENI. The CDR3 covers 15 residues. Trimming removed 3 bases from V and 2 bases from J, with 13 bases in between. The CDR3 is CASSPRRGGNTEAFF. For the CDR3, the DNA is TGTGCCAGCTCACCTCGCCGGGGGGGAAACACTGAAGCTTTCTTT.

The rearrangement uses TRBV28 and TRBJ2-1; no clear D. CDR3 length: 14 residues. Between the trimmed V and J ends, which lost 5 bases and 6 bases, there was a span of 14 bases. From germline, CDR1 is MDHEN and CDR2 SYDVKM. The CDR3 nucleotides are TGTGCCAGCAGTCCCTCAATAGCCGGCAATGAGCAGTTCTTC. Translation: CASSPSIAGNEQFF. The whole variable domain, remainder taken from reference TRBV28 and TRBJ2-1, is DVKVTQSSRYLVKRTGEKVFLECVQDMDHENMFWYRQDPGLGLRLIYFSYDVKMKEKGDIPEGYSVSREKKERFSLILESASTNQTSMYLCASSPSIAGNEQFFGPGTRLTVL.